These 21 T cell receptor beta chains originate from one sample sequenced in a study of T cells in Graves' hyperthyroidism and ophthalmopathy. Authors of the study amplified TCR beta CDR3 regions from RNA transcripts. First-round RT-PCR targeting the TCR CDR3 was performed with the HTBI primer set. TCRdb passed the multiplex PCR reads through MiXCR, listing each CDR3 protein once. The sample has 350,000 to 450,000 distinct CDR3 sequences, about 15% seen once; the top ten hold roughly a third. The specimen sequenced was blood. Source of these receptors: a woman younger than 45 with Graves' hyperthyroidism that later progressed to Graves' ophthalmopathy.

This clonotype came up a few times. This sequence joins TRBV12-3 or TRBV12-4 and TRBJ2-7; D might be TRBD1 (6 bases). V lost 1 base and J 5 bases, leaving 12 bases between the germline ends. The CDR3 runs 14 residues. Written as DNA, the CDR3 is TGTGCCAGCAGTTTAGGACAGGCGAACCACGAGCAGTACTTC. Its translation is CASSLGQANHEQYF.

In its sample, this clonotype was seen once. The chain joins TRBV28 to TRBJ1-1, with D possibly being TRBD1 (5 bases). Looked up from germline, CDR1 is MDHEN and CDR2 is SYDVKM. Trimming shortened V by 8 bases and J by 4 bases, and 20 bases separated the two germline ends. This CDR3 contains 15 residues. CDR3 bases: TGTGCCAGCGGCCAGATCCTCGGGGCTGGCACTGAAGCTTTCTTT. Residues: CASGQILGAGTEAFF.

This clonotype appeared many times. The DNA for the CDR3 is TGTGCCAGCAGCTTTGGGACTAGCTACACCGGGGAGCTGTTTTTT. Translation: CASSFGTSYTGELFF. The chain employs TRBV5-6 and TRBJ2-2, with 9 positions matching TRBD2. CDR1 SGHDT and CDR2 YYEEEE come from the germline V gene. The trim removed 2 bases at V and 3 bases at J, leaving 2 bases unmatched. The CDR3 length is 15 residues.

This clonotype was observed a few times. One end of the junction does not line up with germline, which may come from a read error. The chain's CDR3 is CASRRSAGILGRLYQETQYF. The CDR3, as DNA: TGTGCCAGTCGCCGGTCGGCGGGAATCCTCGGCCGGCTTTACCAGGAGACCCAGTACTTC. J is TRBJ2-5 and V is TRBV6-1; a possible D gene is TRBD2 (6 bases). The CDR3 runs to 20 residues. Germline assignment: CDR1 MNHNS and CDR2 SASEGT.

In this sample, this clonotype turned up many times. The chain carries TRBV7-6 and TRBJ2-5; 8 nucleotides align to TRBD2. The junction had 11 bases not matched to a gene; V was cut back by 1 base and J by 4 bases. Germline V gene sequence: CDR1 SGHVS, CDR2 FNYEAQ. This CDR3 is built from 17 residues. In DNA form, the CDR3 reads TGTGCCAGCAGCTTAGATTTGACGGGAGGGCGGCCAGAGACCCAGTACTTC. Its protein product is CASSLDLTGGRPETQYF. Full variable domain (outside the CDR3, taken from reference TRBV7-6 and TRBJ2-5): GAGVSQSPRYKVTKRGQDVALRCDPISGHVSLYWYRQALGQGPEFLTYFNYEAQQDKSGLPNDRFSAERPEGSISTLTIQRTEQRDSAMYRCASSLDLTGGRPETQYFGPGTRLLVL.

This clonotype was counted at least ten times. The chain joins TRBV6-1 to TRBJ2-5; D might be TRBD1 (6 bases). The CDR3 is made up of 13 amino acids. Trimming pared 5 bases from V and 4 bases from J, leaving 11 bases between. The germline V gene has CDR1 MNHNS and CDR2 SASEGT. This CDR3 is CASSTQGRETQYF. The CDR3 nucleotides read TGTGCCAGCAGTACTCAGGGGAGAGAGACCCAGTACTTC.

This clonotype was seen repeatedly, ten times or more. CDR3 sequence: CASSVAGGISYEQYF. CDR3 nucleotide sequence: TGTGCCAGCAGTGTAGCTGGAGGTATTTCCTACGAGCAGTACTTC. The V gene is TRBV2, the J gene TRBJ2-7, with D possibly being TRBD2 (5 bases). CDR1 is SNHLY, CDR2 FYNNEI, per germline. V gave up 4 bases and J gave up 1 base, with 14 bases separating them. The length of the CDR3 is 15 residues.

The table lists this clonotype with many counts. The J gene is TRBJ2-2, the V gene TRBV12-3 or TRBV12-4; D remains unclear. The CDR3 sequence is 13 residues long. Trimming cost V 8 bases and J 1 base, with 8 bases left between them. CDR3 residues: CASGPQNTGELFF. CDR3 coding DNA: TGTGCCAGCGGTCCCCAGAACACCGGGGAGCTGTTTTTT.

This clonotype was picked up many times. In nucleotides, the CDR3 is TGCAGTGCTACTCCGGGACTAGCGGAAGAGACCCAGTACTTC. It encodes CSATPGLAEETQYF. The chain couples TRBV20-1 to TRBJ2-5; TRBD2 agrees at 11 bases. Losses at the gene ends were 4 bases for V and 3 bases for J; bases not matched to a gene: 4. CDR1 and CDR2 (germline): DFQATT, SNEGSKA (reference sequence). The CDR3 totals 14 residues.

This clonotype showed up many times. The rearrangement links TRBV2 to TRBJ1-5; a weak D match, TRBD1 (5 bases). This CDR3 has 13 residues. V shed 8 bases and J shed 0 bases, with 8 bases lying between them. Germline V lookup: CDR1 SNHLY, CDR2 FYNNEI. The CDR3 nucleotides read TGTGCCAGCGGAGGGGATAGCAATCAGCCCCAGCATTTT. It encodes CASGGDSNQPQHF.

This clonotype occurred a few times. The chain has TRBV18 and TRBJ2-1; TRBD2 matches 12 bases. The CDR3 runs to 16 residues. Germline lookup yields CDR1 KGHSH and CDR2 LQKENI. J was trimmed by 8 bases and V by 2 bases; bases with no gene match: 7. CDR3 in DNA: TGTGCCAGCTCACCAACGACTAGCGGGAGCACCGATGAGCAGTTCTTC. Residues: CASSPTTSGSTDEQFF.

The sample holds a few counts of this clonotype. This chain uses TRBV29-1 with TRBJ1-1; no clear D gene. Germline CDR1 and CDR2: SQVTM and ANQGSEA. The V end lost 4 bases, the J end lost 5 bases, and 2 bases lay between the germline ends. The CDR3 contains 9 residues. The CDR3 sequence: CSVGTEAFF. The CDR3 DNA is TGCAGCGTTGGAACTGAAGCTTTCTTT.

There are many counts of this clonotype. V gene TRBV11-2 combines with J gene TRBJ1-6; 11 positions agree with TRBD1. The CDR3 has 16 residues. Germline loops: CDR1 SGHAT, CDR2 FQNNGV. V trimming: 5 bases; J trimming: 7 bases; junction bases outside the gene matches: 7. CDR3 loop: CASSLGQGADNSPLHF. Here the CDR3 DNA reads TGTGCCAGCAGCCTAGGACAGGGGGCAGACAATTCACCCCTCCACTTT.

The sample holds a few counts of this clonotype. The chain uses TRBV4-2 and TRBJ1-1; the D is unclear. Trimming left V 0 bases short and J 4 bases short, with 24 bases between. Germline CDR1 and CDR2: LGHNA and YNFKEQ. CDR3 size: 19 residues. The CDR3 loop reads CASSQESYRTIGWGTEAFF. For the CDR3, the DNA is TGTGCCAGCAGCCAAGAGTCTTACCGGACTATCGGGTGGGGCACTGAAGCTTTCTTT.

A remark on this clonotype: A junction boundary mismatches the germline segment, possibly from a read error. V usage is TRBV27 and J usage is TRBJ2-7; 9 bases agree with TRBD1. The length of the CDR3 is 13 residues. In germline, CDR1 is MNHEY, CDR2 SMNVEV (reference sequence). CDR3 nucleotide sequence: TGTGCCAGCAGGGAGGGACAGGGCTACGAGCGGTACTTC. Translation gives CASREGQGYERYF.

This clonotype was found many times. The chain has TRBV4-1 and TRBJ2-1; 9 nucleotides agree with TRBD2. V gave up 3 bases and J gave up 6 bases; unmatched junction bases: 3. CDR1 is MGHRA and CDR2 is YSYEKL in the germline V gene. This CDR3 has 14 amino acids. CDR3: CASSQAGGSNEQFF. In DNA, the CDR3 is TGCGCCAGCAGCCAGGCGGGGGGGAGCAATGAGCAGTTCTTC.

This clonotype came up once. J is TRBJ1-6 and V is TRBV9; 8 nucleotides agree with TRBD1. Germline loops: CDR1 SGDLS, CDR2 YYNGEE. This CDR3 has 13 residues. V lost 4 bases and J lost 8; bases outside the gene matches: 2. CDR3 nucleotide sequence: TGTGCCAGCAGCCCGGACAGGGATTCACCCCTCCACTTT. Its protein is CASSPDRDSPLHF.

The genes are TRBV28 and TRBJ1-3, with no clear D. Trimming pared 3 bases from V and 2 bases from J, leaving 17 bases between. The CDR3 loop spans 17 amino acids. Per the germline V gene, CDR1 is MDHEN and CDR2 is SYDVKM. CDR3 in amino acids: CASSFLTGRNTGNTIYF. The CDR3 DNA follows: TGTGCCAGCAGTTTTTTGACCGGAAGGAATACTGGAAACACCATATATTTT. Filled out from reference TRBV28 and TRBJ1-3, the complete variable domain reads DVKVTQSSRYLVKRTGEKVFLECVQDMDHENMFWYRQDPGLGLRLIYFSYDVKMKEKGDIPEGYSVSREKKERFSLILESASTNQTSMYLCASSFLTGRNTGNTIYFGEGSWLTVV.

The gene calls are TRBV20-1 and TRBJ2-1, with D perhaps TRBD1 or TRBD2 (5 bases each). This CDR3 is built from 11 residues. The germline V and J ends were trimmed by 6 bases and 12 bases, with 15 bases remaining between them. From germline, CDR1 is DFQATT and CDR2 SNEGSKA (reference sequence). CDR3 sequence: CSAERAGRQFF. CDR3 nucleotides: TGCAGTGCAGAGAGGGCAGGGCGGCAGTTCTTC.

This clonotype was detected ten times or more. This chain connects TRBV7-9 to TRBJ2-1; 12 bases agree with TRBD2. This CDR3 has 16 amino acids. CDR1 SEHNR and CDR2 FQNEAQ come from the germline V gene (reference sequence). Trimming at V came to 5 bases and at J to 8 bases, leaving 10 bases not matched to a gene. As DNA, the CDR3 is TGTGCCAGCAGCACACGACGACTAGCGGGAGTGGATGAGCAGTTCTTC. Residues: CASSTRRLAGVDEQFF.

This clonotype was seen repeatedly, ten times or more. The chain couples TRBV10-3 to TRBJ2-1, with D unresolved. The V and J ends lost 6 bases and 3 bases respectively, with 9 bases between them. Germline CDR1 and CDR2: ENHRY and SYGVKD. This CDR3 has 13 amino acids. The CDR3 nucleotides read TGTGCCATCAGCCGGGCCGACTACAATGAGCAGTTCTTC. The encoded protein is CAISRADYNEQFF.